This TCR beta chain was found in a study of neurological immune-mediated disorders. The CDR3 has 16 amino acids. In germline, CDR1 is DFQATT, CDR2 SNEGSKA (reference sequence). The V gene lost 3 bases and the J gene lost 5 bases, with 19 bases spanning the gap. This clonotype occurred many times. The antigen is unknown. TCRdb independently ran MiXCR on the 5' RACE reads; one entry per CDR3 protein. The table shows 85,000 to 110,000 distinct CDR3 sequences, with about 10% occurring only once. Whole-study results and caveats: It was HTLV-1-associated myelopathy that showed the most TCR clonal expansion, while multiple sclerosis showed the least, falling below healthy controls. Among expanded clones, no CDR3 amino acid sequences were shared across subjects, a pattern suggesting private repertoires in all groups.

Documented time point: longitudinal time-point 3. The sequence derives from a female donor with HTLV-1-associated myelopathy (HAM/TSP). Sequencing input: PBMCs. The gene calls are TRBV20-1 and TRBJ1-4; the D gene is possibly TRBD1 (6 bases). The CDR3 protein is CSARSPGGQQNEKLFF. The CDR3, as DNA: TGCAGTGCTAGGTCCCCCGGCGGACAGCAAAATGAAAAACTGTTTTTT.